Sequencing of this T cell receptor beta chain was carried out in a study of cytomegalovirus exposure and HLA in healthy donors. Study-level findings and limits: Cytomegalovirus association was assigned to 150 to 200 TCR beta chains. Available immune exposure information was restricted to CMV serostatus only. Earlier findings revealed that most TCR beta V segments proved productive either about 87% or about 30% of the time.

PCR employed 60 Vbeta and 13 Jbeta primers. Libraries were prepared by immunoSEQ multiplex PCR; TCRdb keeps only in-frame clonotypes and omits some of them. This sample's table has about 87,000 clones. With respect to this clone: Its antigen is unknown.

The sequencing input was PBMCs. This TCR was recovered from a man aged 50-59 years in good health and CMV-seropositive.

This CDR3 reads CASSEGGLAGVYGELFF. CDR3 DNA sequence: TGTGCCAGCAGTGAAGGCGGGCTAGCGGGAGTTTACGGGGAGCTGTTTTTT. The rearrangement links TRBV2 to TRBJ2-2, with 10 bases lining up with TRBD2. The length of the CDR3 is 17 residues. The J segment lost 7 bases and the V segment lost 1 base, leaving 9 bases of the junction unmatched. Per the germline V gene, CDR1 is SNHLY and CDR2 is FYNNEI.